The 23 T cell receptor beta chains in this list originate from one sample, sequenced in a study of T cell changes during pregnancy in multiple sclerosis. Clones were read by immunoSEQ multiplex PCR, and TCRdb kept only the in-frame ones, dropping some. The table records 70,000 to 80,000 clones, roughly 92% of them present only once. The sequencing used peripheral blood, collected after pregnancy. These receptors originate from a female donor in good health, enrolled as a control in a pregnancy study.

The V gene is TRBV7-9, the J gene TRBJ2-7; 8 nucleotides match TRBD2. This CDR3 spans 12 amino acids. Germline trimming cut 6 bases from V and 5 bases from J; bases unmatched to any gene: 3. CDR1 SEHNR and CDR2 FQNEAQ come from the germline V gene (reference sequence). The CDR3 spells CASSRGGDEQYF. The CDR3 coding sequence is TGTGCCAGCAGTCGGGGGGGCGACGAGCAGTACTTC. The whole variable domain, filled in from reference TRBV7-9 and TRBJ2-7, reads DTGVSQNPRHKITKRGQNVTFRCDPISEHNRLYWYRQTLGQGPEFLTYFQNEAQLEKSRLLSDRFSAERPKGSFSTLEIQRTEQGDSAMYLCASSRGGDEQYFGPGTRLTVT.

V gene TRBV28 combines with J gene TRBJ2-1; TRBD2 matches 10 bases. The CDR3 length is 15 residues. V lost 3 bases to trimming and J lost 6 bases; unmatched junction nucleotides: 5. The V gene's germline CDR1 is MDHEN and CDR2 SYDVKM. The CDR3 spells CASSFLAGEGNEQFF. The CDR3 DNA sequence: TGTGCCAGCAGTTTTCTAGCGGGAGAAGGCAATGAGCAGTTCTTC.

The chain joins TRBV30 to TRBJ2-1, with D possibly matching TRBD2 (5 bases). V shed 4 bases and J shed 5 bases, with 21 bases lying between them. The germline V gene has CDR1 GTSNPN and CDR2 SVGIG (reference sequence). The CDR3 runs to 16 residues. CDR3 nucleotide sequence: TGTGCCTGGAAATCTAAGAGCGTGAGGGTGAACAATGAGCAGTTCTTC. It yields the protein CAWKSKSVRVNNEQFF.

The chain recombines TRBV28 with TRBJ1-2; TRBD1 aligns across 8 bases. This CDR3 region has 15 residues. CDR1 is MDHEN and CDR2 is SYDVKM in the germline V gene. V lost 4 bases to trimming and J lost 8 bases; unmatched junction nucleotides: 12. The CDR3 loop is CASSSHVTGVGGYTF. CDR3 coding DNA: TGTGCCAGCAGTTCCCACGTGACAGGGGTGGGGGGCTACACCTTC.

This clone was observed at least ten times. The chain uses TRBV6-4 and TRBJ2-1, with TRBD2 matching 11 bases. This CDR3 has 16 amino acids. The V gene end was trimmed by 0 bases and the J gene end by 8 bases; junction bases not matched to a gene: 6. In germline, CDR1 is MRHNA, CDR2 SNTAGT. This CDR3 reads CASSDSDGTSGDEQFF. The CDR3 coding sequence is TGTGCCAGCAGTGACTCGGACGGGACTAGCGGCGATGAGCAGTTCTTC.

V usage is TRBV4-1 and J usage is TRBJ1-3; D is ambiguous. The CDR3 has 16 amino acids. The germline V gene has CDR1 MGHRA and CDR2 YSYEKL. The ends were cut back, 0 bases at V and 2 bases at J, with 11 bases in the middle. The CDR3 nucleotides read TGCGCCAGCAGCCAAGATGCGGGAACTGCTGGAAACACCATATATTTT. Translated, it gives CASSQDAGTAGNTIYF.

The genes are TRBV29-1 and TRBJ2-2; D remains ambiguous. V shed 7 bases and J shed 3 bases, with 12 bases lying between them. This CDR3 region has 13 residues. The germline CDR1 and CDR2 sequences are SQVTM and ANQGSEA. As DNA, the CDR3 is TGCAGCGCGAGGAGATTTGACACCGGGGAGCTGTTTTTT. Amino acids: CSARRFDTGELFF.

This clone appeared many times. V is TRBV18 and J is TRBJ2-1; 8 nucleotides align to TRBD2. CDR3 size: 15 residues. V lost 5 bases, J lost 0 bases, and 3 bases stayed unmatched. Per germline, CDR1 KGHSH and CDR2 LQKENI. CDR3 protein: CASSLAGYSYNEQFF. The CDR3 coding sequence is TGTGCCAGCTCATTAGCGGGATACTCCTACAATGAGCAGTTCTTC.

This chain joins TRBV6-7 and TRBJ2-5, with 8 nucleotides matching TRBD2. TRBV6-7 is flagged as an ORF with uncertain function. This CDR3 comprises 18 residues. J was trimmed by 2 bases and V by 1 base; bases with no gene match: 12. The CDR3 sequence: CASSYFSRAGGRQETQYF. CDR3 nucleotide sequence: TGTGCCAGCAGTTACTTTTCCAGGGCGGGGGGACGTCAAGAGACCCAGTACTTC.

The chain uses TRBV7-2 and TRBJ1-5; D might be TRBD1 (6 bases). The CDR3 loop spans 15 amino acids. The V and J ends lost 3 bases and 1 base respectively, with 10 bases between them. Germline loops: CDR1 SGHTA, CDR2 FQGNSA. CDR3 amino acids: CASSFGGQSNQPQHF. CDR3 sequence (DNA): TGTGCCAGCAGCTTCGGGGGGCAAAGCAATCAGCCCCAGCATTTT.

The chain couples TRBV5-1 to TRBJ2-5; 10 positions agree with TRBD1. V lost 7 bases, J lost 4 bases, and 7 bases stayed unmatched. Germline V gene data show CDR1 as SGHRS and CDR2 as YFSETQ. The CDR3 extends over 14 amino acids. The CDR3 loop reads CASCRTGGAETQYF. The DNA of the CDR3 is TGCGCCAGCTGCAGGACAGGGGGGGCAGAGACCCAGTACTTC.

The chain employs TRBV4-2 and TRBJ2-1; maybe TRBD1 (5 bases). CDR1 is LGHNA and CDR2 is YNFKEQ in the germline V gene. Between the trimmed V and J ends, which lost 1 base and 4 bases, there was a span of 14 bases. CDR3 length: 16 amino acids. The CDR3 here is CASSQGGQPPYNEQFF. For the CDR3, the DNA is TGTGCCAGCAGCCAAGGGGGCCAGCCGCCATACAATGAGCAGTTCTTC.

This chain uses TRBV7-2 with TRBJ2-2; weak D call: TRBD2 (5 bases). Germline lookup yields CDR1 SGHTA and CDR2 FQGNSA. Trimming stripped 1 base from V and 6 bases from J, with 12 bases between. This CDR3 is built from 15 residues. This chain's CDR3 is CASSLGPGKSGELFF. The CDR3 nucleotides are TGTGCCAGCAGCTTAGGTCCGGGAAAGTCCGGGGAGCTGTTTTTT.

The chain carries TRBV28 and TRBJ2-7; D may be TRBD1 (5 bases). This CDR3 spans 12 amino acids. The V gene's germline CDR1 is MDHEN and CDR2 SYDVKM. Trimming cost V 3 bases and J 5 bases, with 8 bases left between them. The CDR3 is CASSFSRDEQYF. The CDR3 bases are TGTGCCAGCAGTTTTAGCAGGGACGAGCAGTACTTC.

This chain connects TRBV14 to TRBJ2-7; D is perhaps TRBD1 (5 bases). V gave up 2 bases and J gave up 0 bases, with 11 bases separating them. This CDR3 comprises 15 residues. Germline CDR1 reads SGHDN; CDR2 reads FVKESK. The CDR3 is CASSQQGTLSYEQYF. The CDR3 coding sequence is TGTGCCAGCAGCCAACAGGGAACCCTCTCCTACGAGCAGTACTTC.

This chain's CDR3 is CASSQESLAKNIQYF. The CDR3 DNA is TGCGCCAGCAGCCAAGAAAGCTTAGCCAAAAACATTCAGTACTTC. The gene calls are TRBV4-1 and TRBJ2-4; D not resolved. The CDR3 length is 15 residues. Germline loops: CDR1 MGHRA, CDR2 YSYEKL. Trimming removed 0 bases at V and 0 bases at J, with 6 bases between.

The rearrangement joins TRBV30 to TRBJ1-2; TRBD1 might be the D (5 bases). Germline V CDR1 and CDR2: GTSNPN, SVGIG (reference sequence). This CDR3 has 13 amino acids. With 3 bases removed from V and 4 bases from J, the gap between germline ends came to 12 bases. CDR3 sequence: CAWSPTGPYGYTF. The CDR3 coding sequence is TGTGCCTGGAGCCCAACAGGACCCTATGGCTACACCTTC.

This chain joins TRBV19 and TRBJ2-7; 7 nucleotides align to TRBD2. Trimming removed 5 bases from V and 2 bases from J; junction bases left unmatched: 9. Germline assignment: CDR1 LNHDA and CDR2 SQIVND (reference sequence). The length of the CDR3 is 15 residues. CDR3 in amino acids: CASSLSGTSAYEQYF. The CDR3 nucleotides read TGTGCCAGTAGTCTCAGCGGGACCTCCGCCTACGAGCAGTACTTC.

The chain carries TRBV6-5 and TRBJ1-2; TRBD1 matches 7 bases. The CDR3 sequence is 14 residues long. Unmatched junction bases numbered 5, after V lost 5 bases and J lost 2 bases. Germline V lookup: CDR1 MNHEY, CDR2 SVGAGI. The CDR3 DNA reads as TGTGCCAGCAGTGCACAGACAGGGAACTATGGCTACACCTTC. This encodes CASSAQTGNYGYTF.

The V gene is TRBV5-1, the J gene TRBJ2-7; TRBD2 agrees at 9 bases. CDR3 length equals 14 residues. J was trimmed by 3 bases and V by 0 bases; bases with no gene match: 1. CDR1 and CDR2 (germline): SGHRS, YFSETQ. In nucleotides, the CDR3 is TGCGCCAGCAGCTTGGGGACTAGCGACTACGAGCAGTACTTC. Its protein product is CASSLGTSDYEQYF.

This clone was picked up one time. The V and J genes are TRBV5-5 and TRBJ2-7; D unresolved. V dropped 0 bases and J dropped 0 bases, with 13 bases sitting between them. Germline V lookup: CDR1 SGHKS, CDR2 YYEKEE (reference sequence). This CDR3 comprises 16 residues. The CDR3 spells CASSLGGSSLSYEQYF. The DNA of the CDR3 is TGTGCCAGCAGCTTGGGAGGCAGTAGCCTCTCCTACGAGCAGTACTTC.

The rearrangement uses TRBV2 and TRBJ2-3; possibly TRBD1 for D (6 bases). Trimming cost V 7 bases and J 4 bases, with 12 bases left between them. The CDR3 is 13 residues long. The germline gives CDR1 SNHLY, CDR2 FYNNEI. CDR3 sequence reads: CASNREGADTQYF. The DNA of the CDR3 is TGTGCCAGCAACAGGGAAGGGGCAGATACGCAGTATTTT.

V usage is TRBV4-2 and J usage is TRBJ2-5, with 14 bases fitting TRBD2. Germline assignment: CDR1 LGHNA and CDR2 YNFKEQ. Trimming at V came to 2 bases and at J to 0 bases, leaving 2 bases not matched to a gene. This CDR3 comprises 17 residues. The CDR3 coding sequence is TGTGCCAGCAGCCAAAGACTAGCGGGGGGGCACCAAGAGACCCAGTACTTC. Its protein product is CASSQRLAGGHQETQYF.